This T cell receptor (beta chain) emerged from a study of cytotoxic CD8 clonotypes in ibrutinib-treated CLL. Study-wide context: A median approximately 12 months of treatment, range 6 to 36, preceded the collection of response samples.

Only a few counts were recorded for this clone. Its target is not known. The study, taken as a whole, reports: Ibrutinib response saw clonality rise, and progression saw it return toward baseline. A difference in sampling times existed between sustained-remission and progressing patients.

The data were produced by immunoSEQ multiplex PCR, yet TCRdb's version contains in-frame clones alone and is incomplete. This sample has hundreds of thousands of clones, with about three quarters found just once. There are 12 residues in the CDR3. The germline V and J ends were trimmed by 0 bases and 6 bases, with 8 bases remaining between them. In germline, CDR1 is GTSNPN, CDR2 SVGIG (reference sequence). The clonotype comes from a human donor with chronic lymphocytic leukemia. The rearrangement joins TRBV30 to TRBJ1-2; unclear D gene. The sample here was PBMCs, taken after 24 months of ibrutinib treatment. CDR3 nucleotides: TGTGCCTGGAGTGTACAGCCGGATGGCTACACCTTC. This sequence encodes CAWSVQPDGYTF.